This record covers a single T cell receptor (beta chain). Assay used: immunoSEQ multiplex PCR; TCRdb lists only in-frame clones, some missing. The sample carries about 47,000 clones, around 85% recorded once. The data originate from a study of blood T cell repertoires in COVID-19. Study background: Material from acute and convalescent COVID-19 was sourced from the United States, Italy and Spain.

V was shortened by 2 bases and J by 4 bases, with 14 bases between the two germline ends. This CDR3 comprises 15 residues. The germline gives CDR1 SGHAT, CDR2 FQNNGV. The chain is built from TRBV11-2 and TRBJ1-1; D is perhaps TRBD1 (5 bases). The sequencing input was peripheral blood. The receptor was derived from a man aged 45-65 years with acute or convalescent COVID-19. The DNA of the CDR3 is TGTGCCAGCAGCTTATGGGCCGGGGGGAGCACTGAAGCTTTCTTT. It yields the protein CASSLWAGGSTEAFF.